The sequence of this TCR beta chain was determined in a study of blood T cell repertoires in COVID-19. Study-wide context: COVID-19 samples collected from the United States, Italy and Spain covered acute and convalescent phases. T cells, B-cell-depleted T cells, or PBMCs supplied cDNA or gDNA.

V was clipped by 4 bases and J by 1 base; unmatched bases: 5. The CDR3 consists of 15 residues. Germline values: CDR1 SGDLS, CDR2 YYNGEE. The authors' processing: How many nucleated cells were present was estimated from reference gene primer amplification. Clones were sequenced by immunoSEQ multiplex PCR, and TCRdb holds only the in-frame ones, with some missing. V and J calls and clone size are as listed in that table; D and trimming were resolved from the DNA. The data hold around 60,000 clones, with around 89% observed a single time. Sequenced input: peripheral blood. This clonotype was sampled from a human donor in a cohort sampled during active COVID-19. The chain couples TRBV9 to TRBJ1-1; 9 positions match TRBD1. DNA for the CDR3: TGTGCCAGCAGCCCATCGGGACAGGGGAACACTGAAGCTTTCTTT. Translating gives CASSPSGQGNTEAFF.